This TCR beta chain was profiled in a study of STAT5B mutations in CD4+ large granular lymphocyte leukemia. Background on the study: Among healthy controls, a particular HLA allele went with more CDR3 'QG' motifs. Findings of the study overall: Higher CD4+ than CD8+ T-LGLL clonality might reflect small sample size. Compared with healthy controls (2/35), patient top clones favored TRBV06 (8/27). Without putative leukemic clones, patient CD4-sorted repertoires remained more clonal than healthy CD4+ repertoires.

Turning to this clone: Its antigen is currently unknown.

The CDR3 is 14 amino acids. Germline assignment: CDR1 KGHSH and CDR2 LQKENI. Trimming took 4 bases from V and 2 from J; bases not matched to a gene: 2. Sequencing was performed with immunoSEQ multiplex PCR; in TCRdb, only in-frame clones are kept and a portion is missing. This repertoire shows some 30,000 clones, about four fifths found once; its top ten account for 3.5% to 5%. Sequenced input: CD4+ T cells from blood buffy coats. The source is a human donor in good health. The rearrangement joins TRBV18 to TRBJ2-5; 9 bases line up with TRBD1. In DNA form, the CDR3 reads TGTGCCAGCTCACTAGACAGGGGGCAAGAGACCCAGTACTTC. It codes for CASSLDRGQETQYF. Looking up the rest from reference TRBV18 and TRBJ2-5 gives the full variable domain: NAGVMQNPRHLVRRRGQEARLRCSPMKGHSHVYWYRQLPEEGLKFMVYLQKENIIDESGMPKERFSAEFPKEGPSILRIQQVVRGDSAAYFCASSLDRGQETQYFGPGTRLLVL.